The source of this T cell receptor (beta chain) is a study of control samples from healthy donors and cancer patients. This CDR3 comprises 14 residues. Germline lookup yields CDR1 LNHDA and CDR2 SQIVND (reference sequence). J was trimmed by 7 bases and V by 6 bases; bases with no gene match: 6. Clones were sequenced by immunoSEQ multiplex PCR, and TCRdb holds only the in-frame ones, with some missing. The data contain more than 150,000 clones, 90% to 95% of them seen just once; the ten biggest clones take up roughly 1.5%. The gene calls are TRBV19 and TRBJ1-6; 7 bases align to TRBD1. What was sequenced was blood. The sequence came from a man in his late teens or twenties in good health. CDR3 sequence (DNA): TGTGCCAGTAGGGGGACAGAGATAAATTCACCCCTCCACTTT. Amino acid sequence: CASRGTEINSPLHF.